This TCR beta chain originates from a study of blood T cells in healthy people across ages. On this clonotype itself: Its antigen remains unidentified.

CDR1 and CDR2 from the germline V gene are SGHVS and FQNEAQ. The CDR3 length is 14 residues. Deletions cut 0 bases from V and 7 bases from J, with 10 bases between. A sample-barcoded 5' primer and a J-beta primer mix were used in a second PCR of roughly 7 to 11 cycles. TCRdb called the 5' RACE reads again in MiXCR, with one record for every CDR3 protein. In the table there are hundreds of thousands of distinct CDR3 sequences, 56% of which are singletons. Findings of the study overall: Age advanced and TCR beta diversity per million T cells fell, roughly linearly.

Sequenced material: blood. This rearrangement joins TRBV7-8 to TRBJ2-1; unclear D gene. The sequence was obtained from a man aged 40-50 years in good health. DNA for the CDR3: TGTGCCAGCAGCTTAGCTATAACCGGTAATGAGCAGTTCTTC. Translating it yields CASSLAITGNEQFF.